This T cell receptor (beta chain) is drawn from a study of Ad26.COV2.S vaccination and SARS-CoV-2 variants. The CDR3 has 16 residues. The ends lost 6 bases at V and 6 bases at J; junction bases unmatched: 12. The germline V gene has CDR1 MNHEY and CDR2 SVGEGT. The treatment: about 20 received Ad26.COV2.S at low or high dose, single or two shots; about 5 received placebo; per-sample allocation not given. The study sampled participants on day 63 after the first vaccine or placebo injection. Clones were read by immunoSEQ multiplex PCR, and TCRdb kept only the in-frame ones, dropping some. Counted here are some 520,000 clones, roughly nine tenths occurring once; the ten biggest clones make up about 13%.

The rearrangement joins TRBV6-2 or TRBV6-3 to TRBJ2-1, with TRBD2 matching 9 bases. This TCR was sampled from a person aged 18-65 years who received the Ad26.COV2.S COVID-19 vaccine or a placebo. Source: peripheral blood, taken in a trial of Ad26.COV2.S vaccine versus placebo. The CDR3 nucleotides are TGTGCCAGCAGCCCCAATGGGCTAGCGGGATTCAATGAGCAGTTCTTC. Protein: CASSPNGLAGFNEQFF.